The 15 T cell receptor beta chains below were found in one sample sequenced in a study of blood T cell repertoires in COVID-19. Profiled with immunoSEQ multiplex PCR; TCRdb holds only in-frame clones, not every one. Of around 190,000 clones listed, approximately 79% are singletons. The sample consisted of peripheral blood. Source of these receptors: a woman in her 50s with acute or convalescent COVID-19.

V gene TRBV3-1 (or the pseudogene TRBV3-2) combines with J gene TRBJ1-6; 7 positions match TRBD1. V lost 3 bases and J lost 10; bases outside the gene matches: 12. CDR1 and CDR2 from the germline V gene are LGHDT and YNNKEL (reference sequence). This CDR3 has 16 residues. CDR3 in amino acids: CASSHQPGQSYSPLHF. The CDR3 nucleotides are TGTGCCAGCAGCCATCAACCGGGACAGTCGTACTCACCCCTCCACTTT.

V is TRBV5-4 and J is TRBJ2-1; 10 bases are a match to TRBD2. The junction had 1 base not matched to a gene; V was cut back by 4 bases and J by 0 bases. Per the germline V gene, CDR1 is SGHNT and CDR2 is YYREEE (reference sequence). The CDR3 loop spans 15 amino acids. The CDR3 reads CASSASGGSYNEQFF. CDR3 bases: TGTGCCAGCAGCGCTAGCGGGGGCTCCTACAATGAGCAGTTCTTC.

The CDR3 sequence: CASSLAGGGATDTQYF. The CDR3 DNA sequence: TGTGCCAGCAGCTTAGCGGGGGGAGGGGCAACAGATACGCAGTATTTT. The gene calls are TRBV11-2 and TRBJ2-3; 7 nucleotides align to TRBD2. Germline trimming cut 1 base from V and 3 bases from J; bases unmatched to any gene: 7. CDR3 length: 16 amino acids. Per germline, CDR1 SGHAT and CDR2 FQNNGV.

The chain carries TRBV19 and TRBJ2-3; 11 bases fit TRBD2. The germline gives CDR1 LNHDA, CDR2 SQIVND (reference sequence). The CDR3 runs to 16 residues. With V trimmed by 4 bases and J by 1 base, 4 bases remained unmatched. The CDR3 sequence is CASSKPTSGGTDTQYF. The CDR3 DNA reads as TGTGCCAGTAGTAAACCGACTAGCGGGGGCACAGATACGCAGTATTTT.

This sequence joins TRBV7-2 and TRBJ2-1; D unclear. Germline V gives CDR1 SGHTA, CDR2 FQGNSA. V lost 6 bases, J lost 3 bases, and 12 bases lay in between. The CDR3 length is 14 residues. The CDR3 nucleotides read TGTGCCAGCAGATACTCAGGATTCTACAATGAGCAGTTCTTC. Translated: CASRYSGFYNEQFF.

This chain joins TRBV30 and TRBJ2-7; D uncertain. Deletions cut 0 bases from V and 4 bases from J, with 4 bases between. CDR1 GTSNPN and CDR2 SVGIG come from the germline V gene (reference sequence). CDR3 length: 11 residues. Written as DNA, the CDR3 is TGTGCCTGGAGTGTTAGTTACGAGCAGTACTTC. This sequence encodes CAWSVSYEQYF.

This clone was seen more than once but under ten times. The V call is TRBV5-1, the J call TRBJ2-2; 8 bases map to TRBD2. Germline values: CDR1 SGHRS, CDR2 YFSETQ. The CDR3 sequence is 16 residues long. Trimming removed 0 bases from V and 7 bases from J; junction bases left unmatched: 8. The CDR3 is CASSLAPGGYGGELFF. CDR3 coding DNA: TGCGCCAGCAGCTTGGCCCCGGGGGGGTATGGCGGGGAGCTGTTTTTT.

The chain employs TRBV6-5 and TRBJ1-6, with D possibly being TRBD1 (5 bases). The CDR3 totals 14 residues. Germline CDR1 MNHEY, CDR2 SVGAGI. V shed 7 bases and J shed 7 bases, with 14 bases lying between them. The DNA for the CDR3 is TGTGCCAGCACCTTTAACAGGCGGAATTCACCCCTCCACTTT. Its translation is CASTFNRRNSPLHF.

Comment on this clone: At one boundary the junction diverges from the germline segment, which might be a read error. The V call is TRBV6-6, the J call TRBJ2-7; TRBD1 is a possible D gene (7 bases). Germline V gene data show CDR1 as MNHNY and CDR2 as SVGAGI (reference sequence). The CDR3 covers 11 residues. The CDR3, as DNA: TGTGCCAGCAGCCTCAGGGGGGCCCACACCTTC. Its translation: CASSLRGAHTF.

The rearrangement uses TRBV18 and TRBJ1-6, with 9 bases lining up with TRBD1. CDR1 and CDR2 (germline): KGHSH, LQKENI. V gave up 5 bases and J gave up 7 bases; unmatched junction bases: 3. CDR3 length: 14 amino acids. CDR3 residues: CASSRDRDNSPLHF. DNA of the CDR3: TGTGCCAGCTCAAGGGACAGGGACAATTCACCCCTCCACTTT.

This chain uses TRBV29-1 with TRBJ1-2, with D possibly matching TRBD1 (5 bases). The V and J ends lost 3 bases and 0 bases respectively, with 17 bases between them. In germline, CDR1 is SQVTM, CDR2 ANQGSEA. This CDR3 contains 16 residues. In nucleotides, the CDR3 is TGCAGCGTTGATTCTGTACAGGCAATACCTAACTATGGCTACACCTTC. It is translated as CSVDSVQAIPNYGYTF.

V usage is TRBV18 and J usage is TRBJ2-5, with D unclear. This CDR3 is built from 12 residues. Trimming took off 2 bases at V and 4 bases at J, with 5 bases between the two ends. CDR1 is KGHSH and CDR2 is LQKENI in the germline V gene. The CDR3 reads CASSPIVETQYF. The CDR3 DNA is TGTGCCAGCTCACCAATAGTAGAGACCCAGTACTTC. Full variable domain (outside the CDR3, taken from reference TRBV18 and TRBJ2-5): NAGVMQNPRHLVRRRGQEARLRCSPMKGHSHVYWYRQLPEEGLKFMVYLQKENIIDESGMPKERFSAEFPKEGPSILRIQQVVRGDSAAYFCASSPIVETQYFGPGTRLLVL.

This sequence joins TRBV14 and TRBJ2-7; D is possibly TRBD2 (5 bases). The length of the CDR3 is 13 residues. Germline assignment: CDR1 SGHDN and CDR2 FVKESK. Trimming stripped 6 bases from V and 6 bases from J, with 15 bases between. The CDR3 region has the DNA TGTGCCAGCAGGACCAGCGGTTTTGCCGAGCAGTACTTC. Protein: CASRTSGFAEQYF.

This chain uses TRBV19 with TRBJ2-2; 9 bases fit TRBD1. Unmatched junction bases numbered 0, after V lost 3 bases and J lost 7 bases. CDR1 and CDR2 (germline): LNHDA, SQIVND (reference sequence). The CDR3 spans 13 residues. The CDR3 bases are TGTGCCAGTAGTATGGGACAGGGCGGGGAGCTGTTTTTT. This sequence encodes CASSMGQGGELFF.

V and J are TRBV27 and TRBJ1-1; D is uncertain. Per the germline V gene, CDR1 is MNHEY and CDR2 is SMNVEV (reference sequence). The ends were cut back, 3 bases at V and 8 bases at J, with 25 bases in the middle. The CDR3 loop spans 17 amino acids. The CDR3 DNA reads TGTGCCAGCAGTTTGACCGCCGCCCTAGCCTTCGGTCCAGAAGCTTTCTTT. Amino acid sequence: CASSLTAALAFGPEAFF.